This entry lists 21 T cell receptor beta chains sequenced from one sample in a study of memory CD4+ T cells and cytomegalovirus serostatus (dated by TCRdb to 2018 to 2020). Single viable CD3+CD4+CD8-CD45RO+ cells were sorted as memory CD4+ T cells on a FACSAria II. Library creation used the immunoSEQ multiplex PCR assay. The source is immuneACCESS, and TCRdb retained only in-frame sequences with V and J called. Part of the clones is not carried over; for the studies checked, unresolved V genes explain less than half of this, and the remainder is unexplained. Within this sample are 40,000 to 50,000 clones, with roughly four fifths of them counted one time only. The ten biggest clones cover 0.9% to 1.5% of the sample. Sample: memory CD4+ T cells from blood. The receptors stem from an adult in good health and CMV-seropositive.

V usage is TRBV7-2 and J usage is TRBJ2-5, with no clear D. Germline CDR1 is SGHTA and CDR2 is FQGNSA. V lost 1 base to trimming and J lost 8 bases, with 5 bases between them. The CDR3 is 11 amino acids. The CDR3 is CASSLGPTQYF. CDR3 nucleotide sequence: TGTGCCAGCAGCTTAGGCCCCACCCAGTACTTC.

The chain combines TRBV5-4 with TRBJ1-6; D uncertain. V dropped 0 bases and J dropped 0 bases, with 13 bases sitting between them. Germline assignment: CDR1 SGHNT and CDR2 YYREEE (reference sequence). The CDR3 covers 18 residues. The CDR3 DNA sequence: TGTGCCAGCAGCTTGGAAAGTTGGGAGAGCTCCTATAATTCACCCCTCCACTTT. This codes for CASSLESWESSYNSPLHF.

This clone was counted a few times. V and J are TRBV2 and TRBJ1-1; D remains ambiguous. There are 15 residues in the CDR3. CDR1 is SNHLY, CDR2 FYNNEI, per germline. V dropped 6 bases and J dropped 5 bases, with 19 bases sitting between them. CDR3: CASSRPPGVGTEAFF. DNA for the CDR3: TGTGCCAGCAGCCGGCCCCCCGGGGTTGGGACTGAAGCTTTCTTT.

The V call is TRBV29-1, the J call TRBJ2-2; TRBD1 matches at 7 bases. V lost 7 bases to trimming and J lost 5 bases; unmatched junction nucleotides: 10. CDR1 and CDR2 (germline): SQVTM, ANQGSEA. The CDR3 consists of 14 residues. The CDR3 protein is CSATGQTSTGELFF. CDR3 bases: TGCAGCGCCACGGGACAGACAAGTACCGGGGAGCTGTTTTTT.

The V and J genes are TRBV15 and TRBJ1-1; D gene uncertain. The CDR3 is 17 residues long. Trimming shortened V by 0 bases and J by 7 bases, and 21 bases separated the two germline ends. The germline V gene encodes CDR1 LNHNV and CDR2 YYDKDF (reference sequence). The CDR3 here is CATSRDGGGQPTDEAFF. CDR3 DNA sequence: TGTGCCACCAGCAGAGATGGCGGCGGGCAGCCAACAGATGAAGCTTTCTTT. The full variable domain, in which reference TRBV15 and TRBJ1-1 provide the parts outside the CDR3, is DAMVIQNPRYQVTQFGKPVTLSCSQTLNHNVMYWYQQKSSQAPKLLFHYYDKDFNNEADTPDNFQSRRPNTSFCFLDIRSPGLGDTAMYLCATSRDGGGQPTDEAFFGQGTRLTVV.

This clone came up a few times. V is TRBV5-4 and J is TRBJ2-5; either TRBD1 or TRBD2 may fit D (7 bases each). CDR1 is SGHNT and CDR2 is YYREEE in the germline V gene (reference sequence). The V end lost 6 bases, the J end lost 5 bases, and 20 bases lay between the germline ends. CDR3 length: 15 amino acids. CDR3 DNA: TGTGCCAGCAATCAAAACCAGGGGGAGGGGGAGACCCAGTACTTC. The encoded protein is CASNQNQGEGETQYF.

The chain joins TRBV11-2 to TRBJ2-1; possible D gene TRBD2, 5 bases. Trimming took off 5 bases at V and 5 bases at J, with 13 bases between the two ends. Germline V lookup: CDR1 SGHAT, CDR2 FQNNGV. This CDR3 comprises 14 residues. The CDR3 sequence is CASSTMDLNNEQFF. The CDR3 DNA sequence: TGTGCCAGCAGCACCATGGACTTAAACAATGAGCAGTTCTTC.

The table lists this clone with a count of one. The chain recombines TRBV6-5 with TRBJ2-7; D could derive from TRBD1 or TRBD2 (5 bases each). Germline CDR1 is MNHEY and CDR2 is SVGAGI. This CDR3 comprises 16 residues. Trimming left V 4 bases short and J 2 bases short, with 18 bases between. The CDR3 loop is CASSSRVRDGTYEQYF. The DNA for the CDR3 is TGTGCCAGCAGTTCTAGAGTTCGGGACGGAACCTACGAGCAGTACTTC.

The CDR3 loop is CASTESGFTEAFF. Written as DNA, the CDR3 is TGTGCCAGCACCGAAAGTGGGTTTACTGAAGCTTTCTTT. V is TRBV2 and J is TRBJ1-1; D unclear. CDR1 SNHLY and CDR2 FYNNEI come from the germline V gene. Deletions cut 7 bases from V and 5 bases from J, with 14 bases between. This CDR3 has 13 amino acids.

CDR3 in amino acids: CASSQDSGGSGRDTQYF. The CDR3 region has the DNA TGCGCCAGCAGCCAAGATTCAGGGGGGTCGGGGAGGGATACGCAGTATTTT. V usage is TRBV4-3 and J usage is TRBJ2-3, with D tentatively TRBD1 (7 bases). Trimming pared 0 bases from V and 6 bases from J, leaving 19 bases between. CDR3 length: 17 residues. Per germline, CDR1 LGHNA and CDR2 YSLEER.

The CDR3 bases are TGTGCCAGCAGCCCCCTGACAGACGAGAGGGCCTACGAGCAGTACTTC. Its protein is CASSPLTDERAYEQYF. This rearrangement joins TRBV4-2 to TRBJ2-7; D is possibly TRBD1 or TRBD2 (5 bases each). The CDR3 is 16 residues long. The V and J ends lost 4 bases and 2 bases respectively, with 18 bases between them. Looked up from germline, CDR1 is LGHNA and CDR2 is YNFKEQ.

V is TRBV2 and J is TRBJ2-5; 7 bases align to TRBD1. Germline lookup yields CDR1 SNHLY and CDR2 FYNNEI. The V segment lost 0 bases and the J segment 7 bases; nucleotides outside the gene matches: 11. The CDR3 has 16 residues. DNA for the CDR3: TGTGCCAGCAGTGAAGCGCCGCGACAGGGTGCGGGGACCCAGTACTTC. Translation: CASSEAPRQGAGTQYF.

This clone was detected a few times. V usage is TRBV19 and J usage is TRBJ2-5; TRBD1 matches at 8 bases. Germline CDR1 is LNHDA and CDR2 is SQIVND (reference sequence). The CDR3 runs to 16 residues. Losses at the gene ends were 6 bases for V and 5 bases for J; bases not matched to a gene: 14. CDR3: CASSSARTGPLETQYF. As DNA, the CDR3 is TGTGCCAGTAGCAGTGCCCGGACAGGGCCCCTCGAGACCCAGTACTTC.

This chain uses TRBV5-1 with TRBJ2-5; 14 nucleotides match TRBD2. After removal of 4 bases from V and 5 bases from J, the junction contained 13 bases not matched to a gene. The CDR3 runs to 18 residues. Germline assignment: CDR1 SGHRS and CDR2 YFSETQ. The CDR3 DNA is TGCGCCAGCAGCCCCCGACTAGCGGGGGGGCGCATCTGGGAGACCCAGTACTTC. It specifies CASSPRLAGGRIWETQYF.

The rearrangement links TRBV5-6 to TRBJ1-3; D gene uncertain. This CDR3 has 16 amino acids. Between the trimmed V and J ends, which lost 1 base and 0 bases, there was a span of 11 bases. CDR1 is SGHDT and CDR2 is YYEEEE in the germline V gene. CDR3 protein: CASSLLSPSSGNTIYF. CDR3 coding DNA: TGTGCCAGCAGCTTGCTCTCACCCAGCTCTGGAAACACCATATATTTT.

The chain employs TRBV7-2 and TRBJ2-6, with a possible D match to TRBD1 (6 bases). The germline V gene has CDR1 SGHTA and CDR2 FQGNSA. CDR3 length equals 17 residues. V lost 4 bases, J lost 0 bases, and 13 bases lay in between. This CDR3 reads CASSSQGRGSGANVLTF. The CDR3 DNA reads TGTGCCAGCAGCTCACAGGGTCGTGGCTCTGGGGCCAACGTCCTGACTTTC.

V and J are TRBV2 and TRBJ2-5; 7 bases map to TRBD1. After removal of 8 bases from V and 2 bases from J, the junction contained 5 bases not matched to a gene. This CDR3 spans 13 amino acids. In germline, CDR1 is SNHLY, CDR2 FYNNEI. The chain's CDR3 is CASVQGRQETQYF. The CDR3 DNA sequence: TGTGCCAGCGTACAGGGGCGGCAAGAGACCCAGTACTTC.

The CDR3 loop is CASSLASVNNEQYF. Here the CDR3 DNA reads TGTGCCAGCAGCTTGGCGTCGGTGAACAACGAGCAGTACTTC. The chain employs TRBV5-6 and TRBJ2-7, with D hard to call. Trimming removed 0 bases at V and 5 bases at J, with 12 bases between. The CDR3 has 14 amino acids. CDR1 is SGHDT and CDR2 is YYEEEE in the germline V gene.

This chain links TRBV10-3 with TRBJ1-3, with D unclear. V lost 6 bases to trimming and J lost 1 base, with 4 bases between them. CDR3 length: 12 amino acids. Germline CDR1 ENHRY, CDR2 SYGVKD. The CDR3 nucleotides read TGTGCCATCAGACAGTCTGGAAACACCATATATTTT. As protein: CAIRQSGNTIYF.

The rearrangement joins TRBV29-1 to TRBJ1-1, with 8 bases matching TRBD1. The junction had 11 bases not matched to a gene; V was cut back by 6 bases and J by 5 bases. Germline loops: CDR1 SQVTM, CDR2 ANQGSEA. The CDR3 has 14 residues. DNA for the CDR3: TGCAGCGTGGCCCAGGGGGCGATTCTAACTGAAGCTTTCTTT. Residues: CSVAQGAILTEAFF.

This clone has a handful of counts. CDR3 nucleotide sequence: TGTGCCAGCTCACCACAGGGACATGAGTCCGGGGAGCTGTTTTTT. Translation gives CASSPQGHESGELFF. J is TRBJ2-2 and V is TRBV18; TRBD1 is a possible D gene (6 bases). Germline V gene lookup returns CDR1 KGHSH and CDR2 LQKENI. V was trimmed by 1 base and J by 6 bases, leaving 12 bases between them. The CDR3 totals 15 residues.